This T cell receptor beta chain was captured by sequencing in a study of control samples from healthy donors and cancer patients. This clone was picked up a small number of times. The CDR3 is 13 residues long. Trimming removed 7 bases at V and 0 bases at J, with 7 bases between. CDR1 is SNHLY and CDR2 is FYNNEI in the germline V gene. The method was immunoSEQ multiplex PCR; TCRdb's version includes in-frame clones alone and lacks a portion of them. The data hold about 120,000 clones, with about 90% observed a single time. The source material was blood. The receptor comes from a man aged 18 to 30 in good health. The V call is TRBV2, the J call TRBJ1-5; D unclear. Here the CDR3 reads CASKPDSNQPQHF. The CDR3 DNA reads TGTGCCAGCAAGCCAGATAGCAATCAGCCCCAGCATTTT.